A selection of T cell receptor beta chains follows, all from one sample in a study of cytomegalovirus exposure and HLA in healthy donors. Data came from immunoSEQ multiplex PCR; TCRdb stores just in-frame clones and leaves some out. Among over 100,000 clones, approximately 80% were seen once, and the ten largest hold about 1.5%. Specimen: PBMCs. These receptors came from a female donor in good health and CMV-seronegative. Both conserved end residues are part of each CDR3. Each record gives: V gene, CDR3 protein.

>TRBV7-8
CASSFLVAQSYEQYF
>TRBV11-3
CASSRQGDTQYF
>TRBV18
CASSPLTGEAFF
>TRBV29-1
CSSGLAGVLRCYEQYF
>TRBV5-4
CASSDWGGYYEQYF
>TRBV14
CASSQDPLAGRYNEQFF
>TRBV20-1
CSARQGNIQYF
>TRBV11-3
CASSQGQNGGAFF
>TRBV7-8
CASSRTRQGLITTNEKLFF
>TRBV5-1
CASSLAGSISYEQYF
>TRBV28
CASSLFSSGELFF
>TRBV28
CASRTDRAGYTF
>TRBV27
CASSPRLARYQETQYF